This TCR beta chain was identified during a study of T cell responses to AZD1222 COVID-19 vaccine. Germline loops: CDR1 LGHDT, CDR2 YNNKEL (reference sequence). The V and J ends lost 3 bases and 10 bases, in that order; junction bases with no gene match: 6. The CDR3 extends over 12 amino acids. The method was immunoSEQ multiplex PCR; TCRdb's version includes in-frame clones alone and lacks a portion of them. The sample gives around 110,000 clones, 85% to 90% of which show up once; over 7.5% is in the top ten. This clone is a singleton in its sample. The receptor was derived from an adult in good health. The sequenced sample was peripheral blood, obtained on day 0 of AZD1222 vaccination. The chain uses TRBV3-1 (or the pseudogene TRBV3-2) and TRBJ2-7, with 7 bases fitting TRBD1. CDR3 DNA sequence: TGTGCCAGCAGCCAGAGTACAGGGGCACAGTACTTC. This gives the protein CASSQSTGAQYF.